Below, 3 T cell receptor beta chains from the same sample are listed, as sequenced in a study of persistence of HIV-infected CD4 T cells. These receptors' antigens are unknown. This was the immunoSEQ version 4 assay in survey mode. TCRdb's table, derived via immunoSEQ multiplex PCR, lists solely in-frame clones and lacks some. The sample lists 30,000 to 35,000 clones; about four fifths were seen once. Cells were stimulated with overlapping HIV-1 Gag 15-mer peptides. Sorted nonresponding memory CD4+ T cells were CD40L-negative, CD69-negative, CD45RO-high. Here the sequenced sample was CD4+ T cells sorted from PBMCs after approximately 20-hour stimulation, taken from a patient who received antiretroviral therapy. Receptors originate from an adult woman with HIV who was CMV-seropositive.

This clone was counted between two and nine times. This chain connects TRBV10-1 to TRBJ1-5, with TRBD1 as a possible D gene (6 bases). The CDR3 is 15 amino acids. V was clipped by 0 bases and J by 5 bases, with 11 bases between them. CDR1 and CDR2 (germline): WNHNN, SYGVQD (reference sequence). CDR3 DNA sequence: TGCGCCAGCAGTGAGTCGAGGGCAGGGGATCAGCCCCAGCATTTT. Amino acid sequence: CASSESRAGDQPQHF.

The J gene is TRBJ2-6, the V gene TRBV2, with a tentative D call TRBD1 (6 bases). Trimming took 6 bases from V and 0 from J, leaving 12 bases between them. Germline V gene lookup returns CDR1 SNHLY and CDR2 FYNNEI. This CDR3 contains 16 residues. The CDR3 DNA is TGTGCCAGCAGCCGGGACACCAACTCTGGGGCCAACGTCCTGACTTTC. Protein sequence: CASSRDTNSGANVLTF.

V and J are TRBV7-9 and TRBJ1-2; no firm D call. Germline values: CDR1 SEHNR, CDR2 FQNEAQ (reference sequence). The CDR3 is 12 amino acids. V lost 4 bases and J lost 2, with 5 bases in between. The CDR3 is CASSWENYGYTF. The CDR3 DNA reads TGTGCCAGCAGCTGGGAGAACTATGGCTACACCTTC.